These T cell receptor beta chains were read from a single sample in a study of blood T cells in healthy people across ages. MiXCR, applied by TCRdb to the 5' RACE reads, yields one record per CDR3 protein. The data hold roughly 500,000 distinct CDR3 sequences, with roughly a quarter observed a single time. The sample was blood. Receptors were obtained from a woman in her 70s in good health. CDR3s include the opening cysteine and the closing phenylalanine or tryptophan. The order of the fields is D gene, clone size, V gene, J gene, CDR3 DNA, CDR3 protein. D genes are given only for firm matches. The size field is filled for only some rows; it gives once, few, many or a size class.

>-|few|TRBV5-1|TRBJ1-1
TGCGCCAGCAGCTCAAAGGACGGATCAACTGAAGCTTTCTTT
CASSSKDGSTEAFF
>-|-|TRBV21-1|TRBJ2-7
TGTGCCAGCAGCAAAGTGACCCAGACTAGCGGGGGCCTATATCTCTCCTACGAGCAGTACTTC
CASSKVTQTSGGLYLSYEQYF
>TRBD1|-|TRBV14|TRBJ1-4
TGTGCCAGCAGATCGGGACAGGGGGAACTGTTTTTT
CASRSGQGELFF
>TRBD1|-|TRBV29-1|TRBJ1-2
TGCAGCGTGGGGGGACAGAGTAACTATGGCTACACCTTC
CSVGGQSNYGYTF
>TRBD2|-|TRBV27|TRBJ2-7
TGTGCCAGCAGAGGGGAGGGGAAGGGCTACGAGCAGTACTTC
CASRGEGKGYEQYF
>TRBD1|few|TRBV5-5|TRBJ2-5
TGTGCCAGCAGCTTGTCGGTGACAGGGACCTCGCCGAACCAAGAGACCCAGTACTTC
CASSLSVTGTSPNQETQYF
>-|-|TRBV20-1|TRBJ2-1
TGCAGTGCCAGACTAGGGCAGAACAATGAGCAGTTCTTC
CSARLGQNNEQFF
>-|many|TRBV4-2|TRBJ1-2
TGTGCCAGCAGCCAAGGTGGGGGCCGGAACTATGGCTACACCTTC
CASSQGGGRNYGYTF
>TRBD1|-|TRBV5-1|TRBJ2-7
TGCGCCAGCAGCCGATGGGACAGTGCCTACGAGCAGTACTTC
CASSRWDSAYEQYF
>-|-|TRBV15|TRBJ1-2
TGTGCCACCAGCAGAGAGGGGGTGGGTGGCTACACCTTC
CATSREGVGGYTF
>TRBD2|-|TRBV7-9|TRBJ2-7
TGTGCCAGCAGCGGGAGGACTAGCGGGAGGACGAACGAGCAGTACTTC
CASSGRTSGRTNEQYF
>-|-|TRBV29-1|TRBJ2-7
TGCGGCGTTTCCGACGACTACGAGCAGTACTTC
CGVSDDYEQYF
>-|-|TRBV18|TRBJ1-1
TGTGCCAGCTCACCGGACGCTCCACCGGCTTTCTTT
CASSPDAPPAFF
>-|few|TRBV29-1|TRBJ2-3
TGCAGCGGCAGCACAGATACGCAGTATTTT
CSGSTDTQYF
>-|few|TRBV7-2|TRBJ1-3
TGTGCCAGCAGCCCGGGCCCCGGGAGGACTGGAAACACCATATATTTT
CASSPGPGRTGNTIYF
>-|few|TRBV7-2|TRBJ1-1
TGTGCCAGCAGCTTGTACGGCCCGAGGGGGGGCACTGAAGCTTTCTTT
CASSLYGPRGGTEAFF
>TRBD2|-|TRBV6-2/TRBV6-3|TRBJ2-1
TGTGCCAGCGGGGATCTAGCGGGAGGTTACAATGAGCAGTTCTTC
CASGDLAGGYNEQFF
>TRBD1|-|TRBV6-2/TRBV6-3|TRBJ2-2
TGTGCCAGCATCAGGGGACAGGGTAATACCGGGGAGCTGTTTTTT
CASIRGQGNTGELFF
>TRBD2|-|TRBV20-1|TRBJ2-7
TGCAGTGCTTTGGGGGGGGGGACTCCGCCCTACGAGCAGTACTTC
CSALGGGTPPYEQYF
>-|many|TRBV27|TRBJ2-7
TGTGCCAGCTCATTAGGGGGGGCCCACGAGCAGTACTTC
CASSLGGAHEQYF
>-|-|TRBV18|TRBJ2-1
TGTGCCAGCTCACCAATGCTAGGGGGTTACAATGAGCAGTTCTTC
CASSPMLGGYNEQFF
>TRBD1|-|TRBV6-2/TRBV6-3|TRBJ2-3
TGTGCCAGCAGCTCCTCCGGGACAGGGTTTACAGATACGCAGTATTTT
CASSSSGTGFTDTQYF
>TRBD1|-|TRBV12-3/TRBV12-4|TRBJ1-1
TGTGCCAGCAGGGTGCTGGGACAGACTGAAGCTTTCTTT
CASRVLGQTEAFF